The present T cell receptor beta chain was sequenced within a study of blood T cell repertoires in COVID-19. Looking at the study overall: Sites across the United States, Italy and Spain contributed samples from acute and convalescent COVID-19. From T cells, B-cell-depleted T cells, or PBMCs came the material, which was cDNA or gDNA.

As originally analysed: The assay estimated nucleated cells by amplifying reference gene primers. TCRdb's copy holds only in-frame clones and misses some; the assay was immunoSEQ multiplex PCR. The V and J calls and clone size were taken over from that table, and D and trimming were inferred from the DNA. The table includes tens of thousands of clones, approximately 80% detected once. The length of the CDR3 is 15 residues. The sample taken for sequencing was peripheral blood. This clonotype was sampled from a man aged 60 to 69 in a cohort sampled during active COVID-19. The chain employs TRBV21-1 and TRBJ2-1; TRBD1, as called in the table, went unchecked against the DNA. TRBV21-1 is an annotated pseudogene. CDR3 residues: CASSKARQTYNEQFF. CDR3 in DNA: TGTGCCAGCAGCAAAGCGAGACAGACCTACAATGAGCAGTTCTTC.